Sequencing of this T cell receptor beta chain was carried out in a study of identical twins. In germline, CDR1 is LNHDA, CDR2 SQIVND (reference sequence). The CDR3 length is 15 residues. Trimming removed 6 bases at V and 3 bases at J, with 18 bases between. TCRdb used MiXCR to reprocess the 5' RACE reads, holding one entry per CDR3 protein. The table has a few hundred thousand distinct CDR3 sequences, 6.5% seen once; the top ten hold just over 14%. Only a few counts were recorded for this clonotype. The sample was also linked to a second study, of T cells expressing NK-cell markers. That study reports: CD3+CD56+NKG2C+, CD3+CD56+NKG2C- and CD3+CD56-NKG2C+ T cells, once sorted, supplied the TCR beta repertoires. Of the CD8+ T cell pool in several donors, roughly 1.0-7.0% was accounted for by dominant NKG2C+ clonotypes.

The chain couples TRBV19 to TRBJ2-7; unclear D gene. Sequencing was carried out using CD8+ T cells sorted from blood. The sequence was obtained from a woman younger than 30 in good health. The CDR3 is CASREAGPGNYEQYF. In nucleotides, the CDR3 is TGTGCCAGTAGAGAAGCTGGACCCGGTAACTACGAGCAGTACTTC.